Below are 11 T cell receptor beta chains sequenced from a single sample in a study of cytomegalovirus exposure and HLA in healthy donors. The PCR was carried out with 60 Vbeta primers and 13 Jbeta primers. The table came from immunoSEQ multiplex PCR; TCRdb's copy has only in-frame clones and leaves some out. Found here are about 200,000 clones; the top ten clones hold approximately 6.4%. The sequencing sample was made of PBMCs. The receptor source for this set is a man aged 30 to 45 in good health and CMV-seronegative.

The J gene is TRBJ2-5, the V gene TRBV7-8; 7 positions agree with TRBD1. This CDR3 region has 14 residues. V was clipped by 3 bases and J by 3 bases; unmatched bases: 4. CDR1 is SGHVS, CDR2 FQNEAQ, per germline. CDR3 coding DNA: TGTGCCAGCAGCTTTAATCAGGGGGAAGAGACCCAGTACTTC. This sequence encodes CASSFNQGEETQYF.

The chain links TRBV28 to TRBJ1-4, with D perhaps TRBD1 (6 bases). Germline loops: CDR1 MDHEN, CDR2 SYDVKM. The ends were cut back, 6 bases at V and 2 bases at J, with 10 bases in the middle. The CDR3 is 14 residues long. The CDR3 bases are TGTGCCAGCAGCGGACAGTTCACTAATGAAAAACTGTTTTTT. Its translation is CASSGQFTNEKLFF. The full variable domain, with the rest looked up from reference TRBV28 and TRBJ1-4, is DVKVTQSSRYLVKRTGEKVFLECVQDMDHENMFWYRQDPGLGLRLIYFSYDVKMKEKGDIPEGYSVSREKKERFSLILESASTNQTSMYLCASSGQFTNEKLFFGSGTQLSVL.

The genes are TRBV7-2 and TRBJ1-3; TRBD1 matches 11 bases. Germline V gene data show CDR1 as SGHTA and CDR2 as FQGNSA. Trimming took 5 bases from V and 4 from J; bases not matched to a gene: 4. This CDR3 region has 15 residues. The CDR3 protein is CASSIGQGAGNTIYF. The DNA for the CDR3 is TGTGCCAGCAGCATCGGACAGGGGGCGGGAAACACCATATATTTT.

The chain links TRBV4-3 to TRBJ1-4; tentatively, D is TRBD1 (6 bases). Germline assignment: CDR1 LGHNA and CDR2 YSLEER. The CDR3 totals 15 residues. The V end lost 4 bases, the J end lost 8 bases, and 17 bases lay between the germline ends. This CDR3 reads CASSRIQGDREKLFF. The DNA for the CDR3 is TGCGCCAGCAGCCGAATACAGGGTGATCGGGAAAAACTGTTTTTT.

The V call is TRBV30, the J call TRBJ1-1, with TRBD1 matching 9 bases. This CDR3 has 14 amino acids. Germline loops: CDR1 GTSNPN, CDR2 SVGIG (reference sequence). V trimming: 5 bases; J trimming: 0 bases; junction bases outside the gene matches: 4. The CDR3 is CAWLRQGVNTEAFF. The CDR3 nucleotides are TGTGCCTGGCTGAGACAGGGGGTGAACACTGAAGCTTTCTTT.

CDR3 protein: CASPVDRDDEKLFF. CDR3 DNA: TGTGCCAGTCCCGTAGACAGGGACGATGAAAAACTGTTTTTT. The rearrangement links TRBV5-6 to TRBJ1-4, with TRBD1 identical over 7 bases. The J segment lost 6 bases and the V segment lost 8 bases, leaving 10 bases of the junction unmatched. Germline V lookup: CDR1 SGHDT, CDR2 YYEEEE. CDR3 length equals 14 residues.

This chain uses TRBV5-4 with TRBJ1-1; no clear D gene. From germline, CDR1 is SGHNT and CDR2 YYREEE (reference sequence). V was pared by 4 bases and J by 4 bases, with 8 bases between. CDR3 size: 12 residues. The CDR3 region is CASSPTSTEAFF. In DNA form, the CDR3 reads TGTGCCAGCAGCCCGACATCCACTGAAGCTTTCTTT.

This chain joins TRBV11-3 and TRBJ1-1; D gene uncertain. V gave up 0 bases and J gave up 5 bases, with 16 bases separating them. The CDR3 runs 16 residues. Germline V lookup: CDR1 SGHNT, CDR2 YENEEA. The CDR3 nucleotides are TGTGCCAGCAGCTTAGAAACTGGACCTTCGGGGACTGAAGCTTTCTTT. As protein: CASSLETGPSGTEAFF.

The chain links TRBV6-6 to TRBJ2-1; D is unclear. Germline V lookup: CDR1 MNHNY, CDR2 SVGAGI (reference sequence). Trimming stripped 10 bases from V and 0 bases from J, with 7 bases between. The CDR3 is 12 residues long. DNA for the CDR3: TGTGCCACCAGCAGCTCCTACAATGAGCAGTTCTTC. Encoded protein: CATSSSYNEQFF.

The CDR3 DNA reads as TGTGCCAGTAGTACCGCCTCCGGGACAGGGGTTTATGGCTACACCTTC. It codes for CASSTASGTGVYGYTF. The chain couples TRBV19 to TRBJ1-2; TRBD1 matches at 10 bases. V shed 4 bases, J shed 5 bases, and the junction held 10 bases outside the gene matches. Germline V lookup: CDR1 LNHDA, CDR2 SQIVND (reference sequence). The CDR3 contains 16 residues.

The chain employs TRBV9 and TRBJ1-5; 9 nucleotides align to TRBD1. V lost 1 base, J lost 0 bases, and 8 bases stayed unmatched. The CDR3 spans 18 residues. Looked up from germline, CDR1 is SGDLS and CDR2 is YYNGEE. This chain's CDR3 is CASSVNRGRGNSNQPQHF. CDR3 in DNA: TGTGCCAGCAGCGTAAACAGGGGGCGGGGGAATAGCAATCAGCCCCAGCATTTT.